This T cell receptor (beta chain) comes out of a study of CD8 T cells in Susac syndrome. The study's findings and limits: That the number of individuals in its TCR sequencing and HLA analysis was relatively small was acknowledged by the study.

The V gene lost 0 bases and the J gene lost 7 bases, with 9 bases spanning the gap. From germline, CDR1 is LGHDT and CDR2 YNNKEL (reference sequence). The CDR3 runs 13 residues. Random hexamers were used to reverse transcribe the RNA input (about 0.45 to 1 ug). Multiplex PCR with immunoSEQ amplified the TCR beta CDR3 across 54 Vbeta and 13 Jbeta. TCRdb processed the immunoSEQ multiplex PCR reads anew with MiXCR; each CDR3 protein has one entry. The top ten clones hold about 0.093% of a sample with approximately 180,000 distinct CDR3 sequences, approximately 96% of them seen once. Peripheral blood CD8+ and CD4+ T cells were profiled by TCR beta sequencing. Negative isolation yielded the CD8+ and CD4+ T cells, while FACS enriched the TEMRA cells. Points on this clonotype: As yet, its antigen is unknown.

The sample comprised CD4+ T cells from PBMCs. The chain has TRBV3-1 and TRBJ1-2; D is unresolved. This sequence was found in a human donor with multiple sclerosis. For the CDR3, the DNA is TGTGCCAGCAGCCAAGAACCCGGCATTGGCTACACCTTC. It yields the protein CASSQEPGIGYTF.